This TCR beta chain came from a study of glioma-infiltrating T cells after dendritic cell vaccination. Indicated time point: after dendritic cell vaccination, including at tumor progression/relapse. Fresh-frozen tumor tissue and more than two years of survival data were available for all. Isocitrate dehydrogenase mutation was absent in all glioblastoma patients. The immunoSEQ assay amplified TCRB CDR3 from up to roughly 2 ug DNA. The repertoire was sequenced with immunoSEQ multiplex PCR; TCRdb's copy has only in-frame clones and lacks some. The repertoire has more than 85,000 clones, nearly 90% of them found once; the top ten carry approximately 2.7%. This CDR3 contains 14 residues. V was cut by 6 bases and J by 0 bases, with 11 bases left in between. The germline CDR1 and CDR2 sequences are MNHEY and SVGAGI.

The sequence was collected from a human donor with glioblastoma. The chain joins TRBV6-5 to TRBJ1-2; D may be TRBD1 (6 bases). This specimen was blood, taken after dendritic cell vaccination. The CDR3: CASSTGTTNYGYTF. The CDR3 nucleotides are TGTGCCAGCAGCACAGGGACCACTAACTATGGCTACACCTTC.